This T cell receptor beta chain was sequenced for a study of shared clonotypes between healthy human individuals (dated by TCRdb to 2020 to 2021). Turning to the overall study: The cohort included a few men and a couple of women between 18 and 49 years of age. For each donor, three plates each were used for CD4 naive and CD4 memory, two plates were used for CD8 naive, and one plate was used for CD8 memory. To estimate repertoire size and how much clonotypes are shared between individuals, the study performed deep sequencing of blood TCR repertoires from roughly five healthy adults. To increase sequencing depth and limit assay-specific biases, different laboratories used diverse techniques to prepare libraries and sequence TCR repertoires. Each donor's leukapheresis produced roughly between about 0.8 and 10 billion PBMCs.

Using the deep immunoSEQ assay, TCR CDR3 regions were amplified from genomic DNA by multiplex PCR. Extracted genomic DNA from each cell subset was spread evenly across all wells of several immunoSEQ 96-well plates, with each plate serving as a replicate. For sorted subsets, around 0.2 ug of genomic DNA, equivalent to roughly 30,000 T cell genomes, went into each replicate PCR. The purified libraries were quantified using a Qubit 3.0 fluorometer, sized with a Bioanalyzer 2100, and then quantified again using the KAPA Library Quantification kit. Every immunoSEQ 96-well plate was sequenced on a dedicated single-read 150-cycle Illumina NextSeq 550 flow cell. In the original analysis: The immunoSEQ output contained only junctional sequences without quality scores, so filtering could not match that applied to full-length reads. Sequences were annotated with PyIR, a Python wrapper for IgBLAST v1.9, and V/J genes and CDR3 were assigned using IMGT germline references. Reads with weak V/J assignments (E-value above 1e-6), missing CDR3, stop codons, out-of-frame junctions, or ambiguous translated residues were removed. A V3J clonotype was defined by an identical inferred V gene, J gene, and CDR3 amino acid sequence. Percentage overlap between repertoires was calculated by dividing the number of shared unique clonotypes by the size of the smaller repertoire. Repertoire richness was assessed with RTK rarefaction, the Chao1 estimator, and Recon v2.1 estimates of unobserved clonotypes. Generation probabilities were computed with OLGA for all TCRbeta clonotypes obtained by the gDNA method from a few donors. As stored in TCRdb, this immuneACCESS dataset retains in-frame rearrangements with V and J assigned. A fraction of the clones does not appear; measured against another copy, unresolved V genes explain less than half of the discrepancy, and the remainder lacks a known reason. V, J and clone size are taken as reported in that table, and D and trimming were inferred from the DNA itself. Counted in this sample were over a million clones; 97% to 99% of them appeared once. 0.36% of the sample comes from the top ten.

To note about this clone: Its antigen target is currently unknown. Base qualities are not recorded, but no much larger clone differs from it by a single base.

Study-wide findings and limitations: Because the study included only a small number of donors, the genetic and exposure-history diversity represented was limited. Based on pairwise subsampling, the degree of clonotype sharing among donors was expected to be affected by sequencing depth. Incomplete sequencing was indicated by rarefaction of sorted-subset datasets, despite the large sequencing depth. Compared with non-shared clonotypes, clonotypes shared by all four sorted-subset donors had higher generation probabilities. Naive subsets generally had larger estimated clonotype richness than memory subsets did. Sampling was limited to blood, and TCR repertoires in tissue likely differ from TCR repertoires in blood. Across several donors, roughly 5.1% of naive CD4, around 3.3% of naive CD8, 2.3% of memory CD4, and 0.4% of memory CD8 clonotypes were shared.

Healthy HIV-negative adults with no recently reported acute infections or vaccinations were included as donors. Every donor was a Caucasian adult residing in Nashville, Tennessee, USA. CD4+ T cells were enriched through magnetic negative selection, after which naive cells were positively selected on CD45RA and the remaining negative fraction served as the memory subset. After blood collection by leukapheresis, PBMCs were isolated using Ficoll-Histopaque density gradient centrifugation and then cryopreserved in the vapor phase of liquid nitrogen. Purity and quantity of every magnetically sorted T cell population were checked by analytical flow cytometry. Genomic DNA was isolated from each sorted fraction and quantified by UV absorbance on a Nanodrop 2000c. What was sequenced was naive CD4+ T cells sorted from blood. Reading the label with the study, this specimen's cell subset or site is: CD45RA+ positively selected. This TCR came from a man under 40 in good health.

The DNA sequence is TGTGCCAGCAGCGGGGGACCCCTTGAAGAAAAACTGTTTTTT. Its product reads: CASSGGPLEEKLFF. This receptor chain uses TRBV9 and TRBJ1-4; 5 matching bases give a weak D call of TRBD1. Cut back by 3 bases and 8 bases, the V and J ends lie 14 bases apart. Including the terminal cysteine and phenylalanine, the CDR3 comprises 14 residues. The entry retains the CDR3 DNA only, 42 bases that are in frame from base 1. Taken from the germline V gene, the CDR1 and CDR2 loops are SGDLS and YYNGEE.